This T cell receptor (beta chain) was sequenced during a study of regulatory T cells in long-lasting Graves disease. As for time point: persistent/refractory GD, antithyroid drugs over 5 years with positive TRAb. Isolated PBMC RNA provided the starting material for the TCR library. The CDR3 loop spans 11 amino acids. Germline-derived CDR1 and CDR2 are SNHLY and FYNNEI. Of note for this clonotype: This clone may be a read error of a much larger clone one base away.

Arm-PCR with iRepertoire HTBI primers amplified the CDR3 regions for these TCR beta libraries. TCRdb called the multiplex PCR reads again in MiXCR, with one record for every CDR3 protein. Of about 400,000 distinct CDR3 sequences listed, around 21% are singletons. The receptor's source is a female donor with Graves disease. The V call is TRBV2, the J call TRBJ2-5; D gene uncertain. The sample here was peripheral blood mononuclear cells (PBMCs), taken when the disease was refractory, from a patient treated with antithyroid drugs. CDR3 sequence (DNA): TGTGCCAGCAGTACCGCAGAGACCCGGTACTTC. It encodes CASSTAETRYF.